This T cell receptor beta chain emerged from a study of CD8+CD57+ T cells in acquired aplastic anemia. Study-wide context: Isolated CD4+ and CD8+ cells, once sorted, yielded DNA averaging roughly 3.2 ug.

CDR1 and CDR2 from the germline V gene are LNHDA and SQIVND (reference sequence). The CDR3 sequence is 14 residues long. The germline V and J ends were trimmed by 4 bases and 2 bases, with 12 bases remaining between them. The template for TCR beta VDJ and CDR3 sequence profiling was genomic DNA. TCRdb passed the reads through MiXCR, listing each CDR3 protein once. The sample holds about 180,000 distinct CDR3 sequences, 48% seen once. Sequencing was done on patients that had shown CD8+CD57+ cell expansion by flow cytometry. At the time of blood sampling, patients had not yet received any therapy. The specimen was sorted CD4+, CD8+, or CD8+CD57+ T cells (not recorded which) from PBMCs. The chain combines TRBV19 with TRBJ2-7, with a weak D call TRBD2 (6 bases). This TCR derives from a human donor with aplastic anemia. The CDR3 loop is CASSTRGGAYEQYF. Here the CDR3 DNA reads TGTGCCAGTAGTACCCGCGGAGGGGCCTACGAGCAGTACTTC.